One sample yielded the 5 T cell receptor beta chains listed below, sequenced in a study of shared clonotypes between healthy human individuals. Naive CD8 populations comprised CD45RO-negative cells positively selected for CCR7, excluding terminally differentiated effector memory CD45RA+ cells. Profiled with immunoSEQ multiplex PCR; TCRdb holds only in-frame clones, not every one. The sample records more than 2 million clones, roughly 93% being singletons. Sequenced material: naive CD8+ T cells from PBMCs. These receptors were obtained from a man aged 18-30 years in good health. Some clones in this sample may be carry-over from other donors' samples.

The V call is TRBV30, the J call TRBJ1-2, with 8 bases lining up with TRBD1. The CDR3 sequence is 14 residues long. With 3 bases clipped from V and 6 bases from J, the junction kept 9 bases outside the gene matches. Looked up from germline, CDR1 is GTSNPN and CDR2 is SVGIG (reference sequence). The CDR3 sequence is CAWRDLQGGDGYTF. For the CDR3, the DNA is TGTGCCTGGAGGGATTTACAGGGGGGTGATGGCTACACCTTC.

The CDR3 bases are TGTGCCAGCAGCTCCCCGAATGCTGTAGACGCTGAAGCTTTCTTT. Its translation: CASSSPNAVDAEAFF. The genes are TRBV7-9 and TRBJ1-1; D call uncertain. V was shortened by 4 bases and J by 6 bases, with 18 bases between the two germline ends. Germline V gives CDR1 SEHNR, CDR2 FQNEAQ (reference sequence). This CDR3 has 15 residues.

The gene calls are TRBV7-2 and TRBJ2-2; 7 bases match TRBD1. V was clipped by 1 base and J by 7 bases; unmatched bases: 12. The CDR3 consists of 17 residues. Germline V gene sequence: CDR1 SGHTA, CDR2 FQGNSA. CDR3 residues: CASSLVRTGFYGGELFF. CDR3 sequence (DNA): TGTGCCAGCAGCTTAGTGAGGACAGGATTTTATGGCGGGGAGCTGTTTTTT.

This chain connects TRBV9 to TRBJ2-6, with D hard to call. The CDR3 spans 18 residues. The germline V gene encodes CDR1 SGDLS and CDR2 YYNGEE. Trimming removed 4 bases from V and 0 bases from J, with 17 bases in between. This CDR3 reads CASSPTATFVSGANVLTF. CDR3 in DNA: TGTGCCAGCAGCCCCACGGCCACCTTTGTCTCTGGGGCCAACGTCCTGACTTTC. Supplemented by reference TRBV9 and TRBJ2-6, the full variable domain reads DSGVTQTPKHLITATGQRVTLRCSPRSGDLSVYWYQQSLDQGLQFLIQYYNGEERAKGNILERFSAQQFPDLHSELNLSSLELGDSALYFCASSPTATFVSGANVLTFGAGSRLTVL.

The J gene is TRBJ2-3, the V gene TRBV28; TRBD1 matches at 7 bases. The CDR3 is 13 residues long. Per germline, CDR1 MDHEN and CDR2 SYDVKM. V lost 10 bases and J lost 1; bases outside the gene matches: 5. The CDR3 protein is CATLTGGTDTQYF. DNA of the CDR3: TGTGCCACCCTCACAGGGGGCACAGATACGCAGTATTTT.